This T cell receptor beta chain was identified in a study of follicular helper T cells after annual influenza vaccination. The assay was immunoSEQ multiplex PCR, and TCRdb's table has in-frame clones only and misses some. This repertoire shows 25,000 to 35,000 clones, roughly 80% found once; its top ten account for about 1.2%. Indicated time point: 2014-2015 season, pre-vaccination. This TCR came from an adult who received the influenza vaccine. Sequences were derived from CXCR5+ CD38- circulating T follicular helper cells from blood, sampled on the day of influenza vaccination. The subset is: circulating Tfh, non-naive CD4+CXCR5+PD-1+ (ICOS+CD38+ or ICOS-CD38-).

For the CDR3, the DNA is TGCGCCAGCAGCTTTCAGGGGGACGGGGAGCTGTTTTTT. It is translated as CASSFQGDGELFF. V is TRBV5-1 and J is TRBJ2-2; 7 nucleotides line up with TRBD1. Germline V lookup: CDR1 SGHRS, CDR2 YFSETQ. The trim removed 2 bases at V and 7 bases at J, leaving 2 bases unmatched. The CDR3 is made up of 13 amino acids.